This TCR beta chain was found in a study of spatial heterogeneity in lung cancer. Study background: Consistently, beta-chain sequences turned up in larger numbers than alpha-chain sequences did. Study conclusions and caveats: Counts of expanded alpha and beta TCRs within tumors tracked the tumor nonsynonymous mutation count.

Deletions cut 2 bases from V and 6 bases from J, with 8 bases between. Germline V gene lookup returns CDR1 LGHDT and CDR2 YNNKEL (reference sequence). The CDR3 is made up of 12 amino acids. Time point: sample taken at primary tumor resection. Sequencing of whole RNA from tumor, nontumor lung or frozen PBMC involved no sorting. This clonotype came up once. Antigen specificity is unknown. Since it is a stray read in a library aimed at alpha chains, this beta chain has a size that is not meaningful. Every individual TCR cDNA molecule carried its own unique molecular identifier, which allowed correction of PCR and sequencing errors. TCRdb reprocessed the 5' RACE reads via MiXCR and lists one record per CDR3 protein. The table has about 470 distinct CDR3 sequences, less than 25% seen once.

The source was lung tumor tissue, collected at surgery. The sequence was collected from a male donor with early-stage non-small cell lung cancer. The chain carries TRBV3-1 and TRBJ2-7; D is ambiguous. CDR3 in amino acids: CASSQRRGEQYF. CDR3 DNA sequence: TGTGCCAGCAGCCAAAGGCGCGGCGAGCAGTACTTC.